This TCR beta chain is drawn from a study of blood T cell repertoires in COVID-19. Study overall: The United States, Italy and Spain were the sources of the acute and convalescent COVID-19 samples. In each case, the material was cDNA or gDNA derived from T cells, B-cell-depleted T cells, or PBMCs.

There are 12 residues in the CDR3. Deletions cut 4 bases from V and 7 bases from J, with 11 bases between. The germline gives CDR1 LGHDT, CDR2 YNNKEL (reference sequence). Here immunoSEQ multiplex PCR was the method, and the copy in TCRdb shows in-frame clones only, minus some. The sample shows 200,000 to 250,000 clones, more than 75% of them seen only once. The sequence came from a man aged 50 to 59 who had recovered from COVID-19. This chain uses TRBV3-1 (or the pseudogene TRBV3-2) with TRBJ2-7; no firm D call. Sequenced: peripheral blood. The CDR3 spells CASSRDSAEQYF. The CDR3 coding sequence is TGTGCCAGCAGCCGAGATAGTGCGGAGCAGTACTTC.